Presented here are 15 T cell receptor beta chains from one specimen sequenced in a study of blood T cell repertoires in COVID-19. The repertoire was sequenced with immunoSEQ multiplex PCR; TCRdb's copy has only in-frame clones and lacks some. The data contain more than 200,000 clones, roughly 91% of them singletons. The source material was PBMCs or T cells enriched from blood (not recorded which). All receptors come from a woman aged 30 to 39 who had recovered from COVID-19.

The rearrangement links TRBV10-1 to TRBJ2-7, with a weak D call TRBD1 (6 bases). Germline V gene lookup returns CDR1 WNHNN and CDR2 SYGVQD (reference sequence). V lost 7 bases to trimming and J lost 3 bases, with 10 bases between them. This CDR3 contains 12 residues. DNA of the CDR3: TGCGCCAGCATCGGGACACTCTACGAGCAGTACTTC. Encoded protein: CASIGTLYEQYF.

In this sample, this clone turned up once. The chain employs TRBV30 and TRBJ1-2; D is unresolved. This CDR3 is built from 11 residues. Between the trimmed V and J ends, which lost 1 base and 13 bases, there was a span of 13 bases. Germline V lookup: CDR1 GTSNPN, CDR2 SVGIG (reference sequence). The CDR3 is CAWSGGLGRTF. CDR3 nucleotide sequence: TGTGCCTGGAGTGGAGGGTTAGGCCGCACCTTC.

The chain combines TRBV19 with TRBJ1-5, with 8 bases matching TRBD1. Germline CDR1 is LNHDA and CDR2 is SQIVND (reference sequence). This CDR3 spans 17 amino acids. With V trimmed by 3 bases and J by 2 bases, 9 bases remained unmatched. In DNA form, the CDR3 reads TGTGCCAGTAGTATTCGACAGGGGAGGATGGGCAATCAGCCCCAGCATTTT. Amino acids: CASSIRQGRMGNQPQHF.

The rearrangement links TRBV4-3 to TRBJ2-7; 8 positions match TRBD1. The CDR3 extends over 16 amino acids. Germline V gene sequence: CDR1 LGHNA, CDR2 YSLEER. Trimming cost V 3 bases and J 4 bases; bases outside gene matches: 11. This chain's CDR3 is CASSHSSFGTGYEQYF. CDR3 DNA sequence: TGCGCCAGCAGCCACAGCTCATTCGGGACAGGATACGAGCAGTACTTC.

CDR3 sequence reads: CASSATHRDAEAFF. For the CDR3, the DNA is TGTGCCAGCAGCGCAACCCACAGGGACGCTGAAGCTTTCTTT. The V and J genes are TRBV13 and TRBJ1-1; maybe TRBD1 (6 bases). V lost 5 bases and J 6 bases, leaving 16 bases between the germline ends. CDR1 is PRHDT, CDR2 FYEKMQ, per germline (reference sequence). The length of the CDR3 is 14 residues.

The V call is TRBV6-5, the J call TRBJ2-1, with TRBD2 as a possible D gene (5 bases). The ends were cut back, 7 bases at V and 0 bases at J, with 13 bases in the middle. The CDR3 loop spans 15 amino acids. The V gene's germline CDR1 is MNHEY and CDR2 SVGAGI. CDR3 protein: CASIGVGLSYNEQFF. The CDR3 DNA reads as TGTGCCAGCATAGGTGTTGGACTCTCCTACAATGAGCAGTTCTTC.

The rearrangement joins TRBV19 to TRBJ2-1, with 14 bases aligning to TRBD2. Germline CDR1 LNHDA, CDR2 SQIVND (reference sequence). V shed 3 bases and J 6 bases; nucleotides not matched to a gene: 4. The CDR3 has 16 residues. The CDR3 nucleotides are TGTGCCAGTAGTATGACCGGGACTAGCGGGAGCAATGAGCAGTTCTTC. Its protein is CASSMTGTSGSNEQFF.

The chain employs TRBV3-1 (or the pseudogene TRBV3-2) and TRBJ2-7; D is undetermined. Germline V CDR1 and CDR2: LGHDT, YNNKEL (reference sequence). V dropped 1 base and J dropped 4 bases, with 8 bases sitting between them. The CDR3 has 13 amino acids. CDR3 amino acids: CASSQAGIYEQYF. The CDR3 coding sequence is TGTGCCAGCAGCCAAGCAGGCATTTACGAGCAGTACTTC.

This clone turned up a few times. CDR3 protein: CASSSRTPEMAFF. DNA for the CDR3: TGTGCCAGCAGCTCACGAACCCCGGAGATGGCTTTCTTT. The genes are TRBV3-1 (or the pseudogene TRBV3-2) and TRBJ1-1, with D unclear. The CDR3 is 13 amino acids. Germline V CDR1 and CDR2: LGHDT, YNNKEL (reference sequence). The V gene lost 5 bases and the J gene lost 11 bases, with 18 bases spanning the gap.

The chain uses TRBV7-3 and TRBJ1-2; TRBD1 is a possible D gene (6 bases). The CDR3 covers 15 residues. V was shortened by 5 bases and J by 9 bases, with 22 bases between the two germline ends. Looked up from germline, CDR1 is SGHTA and CDR2 is FQGTGA. As DNA, the CDR3 is TGTGCCAGCAGCCCAAGGGTCAGGTCAGGGGAACGCTACACCTTC. Its protein product is CASSPRVRSGERYTF. Supplemented by reference TRBV7-3 and TRBJ1-2, the full variable domain reads GAGVSQTPSNKVTEKGKYVELRCDPISGHTALYWYRQSLGQGPEFLIYFQGTGAADDSGLPNDRFFAVRPEGSVSTLKIQRTERGDSAVYLCASSPRVRSGERYTFGSGTRLTVV.

The chain employs TRBV11-3 and TRBJ2-1, with TRBD1 matching 8 bases. V lost 5 bases to trimming and J lost 6 bases; unmatched junction nucleotides: 12. This CDR3 is built from 16 residues. Per germline, CDR1 SGHNT and CDR2 YENEEA. CDR3 in DNA: TGTGCCAGCAGCCAAGTAAAGCAGGGGGCGCGCAATGAGCAGTTCTTC. Its protein is CASSQVKQGARNEQFF.

This clone has only one observation. The CDR3 here is CASSESGHTDTQYF. The CDR3 region has the DNA TGTGCCAGCAGCGAATCTGGGCACACAGATACGCAGTATTTT. J is TRBJ2-3 and V is TRBV9, with D hard to call. Germline loops: CDR1 SGDLS, CDR2 YYNGEE. Trimming cost V 3 bases and J 2 bases, with 10 bases left between them. This CDR3 region has 14 residues.

This chain joins TRBV5-6 and TRBJ1-2, with D unresolved. Trimming took off 0 bases at V and 1 base at J, with 4 bases between the two ends. The germline CDR1 and CDR2 sequences are SGHDT and YYEEEE. CDR3 length: 13 residues. This CDR3 reads CASSLDYNYGYTF. As DNA, the CDR3 is TGTGCCAGCAGCTTGGACTATAACTATGGCTACACCTTC.

The chain uses TRBV9 and TRBJ1-1, with 7 bases that match TRBD1. The CDR3 is 15 amino acids. The germline V gene encodes CDR1 SGDLS and CDR2 YYNGEE. The J segment lost 5 bases and the V segment lost 6 bases, leaving 13 bases of the junction unmatched. CDR3 nucleotides: TGTGCCAGCACCTCCCAACACCAGGGGGTGACTGAAGCTTTCTTT. It is translated as CASTSQHQGVTEAFF.

The chain recombines TRBV6-2 or TRBV6-3 with TRBJ2-6, with D tentatively TRBD2 (7 bases). This CDR3 is 15 amino acids long. CDR1 is MNHEY and CDR2 is SVGEGT in the germline V gene. V lost 6 bases and J lost 8, with 17 bases in between. The CDR3 spells CASSPEGGGPNVLTF. CDR3 nucleotide sequence: TGTGCCAGCAGCCCCGAGGGGGGGGGTCCCAACGTCCTGACTTTC.